This is a list of T cell receptor beta chains from one sample in a study of blood T cell repertoires in COVID-19. The method was immunoSEQ multiplex PCR; TCRdb's version includes in-frame clones alone and lacks a portion of them. The sample has 340,000 or so clones, approximately 83% seen once. The sequencing input was PBMCs or T cells enriched from blood (not recorded which). Receptor source: a woman in her thirties or forties with acute COVID-19. Both conserved end residues are part of each CDR3. The order of the fields is D gene, CDR3 length, V gene, J gene, clone size, CDR3 protein, CDR3 DNA. A D gene is named only where the DNA matches it firmly. Some rows have no size entry. The others give once, few or many, or a class for an expanded clone.

d_gene: TRBD1; len: 12; v_gene: TRBV25-1; j_gene: TRBJ1-2; abundance: once; CDR3aa: CASSEGTGGYTF; CDR3nt: TGTGCCAGCAGTGAGGGGACAGGTGGCTACACCTTC
d_gene: -; len: 18; v_gene: TRBV27; j_gene: TRBJ1-6; abundance: -; CDR3aa: CASANRDTRYKGLSPLHF; CDR3nt: TGTGCCAGCGCCAACCGGGACACCAGATATAAGGGCCTTTCACCCCTCCACTTT
d_gene: TRBD1; len: 15; v_gene: TRBV6-5; j_gene: TRBJ1-5; abundance: few; CDR3aa: CASSSDRGNNQPQHF; CDR3nt: TGTGCCAGCAGTTCGGACAGGGGAAACAATCAGCCCCAGCATTTT
d_gene: TRBD1; len: 15; v_gene: TRBV9; j_gene: TRBJ1-1; abundance: -; CDR3aa: CASSEGDSSNTEAFF; CDR3nt: TGTGCCAGCAGCGAAGGGGACAGTTCGAACACTGAAGCTTTCTTT
d_gene: -; len: 13; v_gene: TRBV27; j_gene: TRBJ1-2; abundance: once; CDR3aa: CASSPGHIYGYTF; CDR3nt: TGTGCCAGCAGTCCGGGACATATCTATGGCTACACCTTC
d_gene: -; len: 17; v_gene: TRBV6-2/TRBV6-3; j_gene: TRBJ2-7; abundance: -; CDR3aa: CASSSQTELENFYEQYF; CDR3nt: TGTGCCAGCAGTTCCCAGACGGAACTAGAAAACTTTTACGAGCAGTACTTC
d_gene: -; len: 11; v_gene: TRBV5-1; j_gene: TRBJ1-2; abundance: -; CDR3aa: CASSLEQDYTF; CDR3nt: TGCGCCAGCAGCTTGGAACAAGACTACACCTTC
d_gene: -; len: 14; v_gene: TRBV19; j_gene: TRBJ1-1; abundance: -; CDR3aa: CASSRAGWNTEAFF; CDR3nt: TGTGCCAGTAGTAGAGCAGGGTGGAACACTGAAGCTTTCTTT
d_gene: -; len: 15; v_gene: TRBV3-1/TRBV3-2; j_gene: TRBJ1-6; abundance: -; CDR3aa: CASSPREGSSGPLHF; CDR3nt: TGTGCCAGCAGCCCCCGTGAGGGCAGCTCGGGGCCCCTCCACTTT
d_gene: -; len: 14; v_gene: TRBV18; j_gene: TRBJ1-6; abundance: -; CDR3aa: CASSLDRSNSPLHF; CDR3nt: TGTGCCAGCTCACTAGACAGATCTAATTCACCCCTCCACTTT
d_gene: TRBD2; len: 15; v_gene: TRBV14; j_gene: TRBJ2-3; abundance: -; CDR3aa: CASSPAGLAGEEQYF; CDR3nt: TGTGCCAGCAGCCCTGCCGGACTAGCGGGGGAAGAGCAGTATTTT
d_gene: -; len: 13; v_gene: TRBV10-3; j_gene: TRBJ2-1; abundance: -; CDR3aa: CAISEWGAHEQFF; CDR3nt: TGTGCCATCAGTGAGTGGGGAGCTCATGAGCAGTTCTTC
d_gene: TRBD1; len: 17; v_gene: TRBV5-1; j_gene: TRBJ1-3; abundance: -; CDR3aa: CASSIEGAGHSGNTIYF; CDR3nt: TGCGCCAGCAGCATAGAGGGGGCCGGACACTCTGGAAACACCATATATTTT
d_gene: -; len: 14; v_gene: TRBV9; j_gene: TRBJ1-2; abundance: -; CDR3aa: CASSVGPADYGYTF; CDR3nt: TGTGCCAGCAGCGTAGGTCCGGCGGACTATGGCTACACCTTC
d_gene: -; len: 14; v_gene: TRBV27; j_gene: TRBJ1-2; abundance: -; CDR3aa: CASSSRTDNYGYTF; CDR3nt: TGTGCCAGCAGTTCTCGGACAGATAACTATGGCTACACCTTC
d_gene: TRBD1; len: 14; v_gene: TRBV5-4; j_gene: TRBJ2-5; abundance: -; CDR3aa: CASSLEDRGETQYF; CDR3nt: TGTGCCAGCAGCTTGGAAGACAGGGGAGAGACCCAGTACTTC
d_gene: -; len: 15; v_gene: TRBV5-1; j_gene: TRBJ2-6; abundance: -; CDR3aa: CASSLTGNGANVLTF; CDR3nt: TGCGCCAGCAGTCTGACGGGTAATGGGGCCAACGTCCTGACTTTC
d_gene: -; len: 15; v_gene: TRBV5-1; j_gene: TRBJ2-5; abundance: -; CDR3aa: CASSLQGGSQETQYF; CDR3nt: TGCGCCAGCAGCTTACAGGGCGGGAGTCAAGAGACCCAGTACTTC
d_gene: -; len: 12; v_gene: TRBV29-1; j_gene: TRBJ1-5; abundance: -; CDR3aa: CSVGTGNQPQHF; CDR3nt: TGCAGCGTTGGCACGGGCAATCAGCCCCAGCATTTT
d_gene: TRBD2; len: 16; v_gene: TRBV5-1; j_gene: TRBJ2-3; abundance: once; CDR3aa: CASSARTSGGPDTQYF; CDR3nt: TGCGCCAGCAGCGCGAGGACTAGCGGGGGGCCAGATACGCAGTATTTT
d_gene: TRBD1; len: 16; v_gene: TRBV25-1; j_gene: TRBJ2-2; abundance: -; CDR3aa: CASSPSDRGVTGELFF; CDR3nt: TGTGCCAGCAGTCCTAGCGACAGGGGGGTCACCGGGGAGCTGTTTTTT
d_gene: -; len: 18; v_gene: TRBV11-2; j_gene: TRBJ1-5; abundance: -; CDR3aa: CASSLEPGAQNSNQPQHF; CDR3nt: TGTGCCAGCAGCTTAGAACCTGGGGCGCAGAATAGCAATCAGCCCCAGCATTTT
d_gene: TRBD1; len: 13; v_gene: TRBV3-1/TRBV3-2; j_gene: TRBJ1-2; abundance: -; CDR3aa: CATTDRGNYGYTF; CDR3nt: TGTGCCACCACGGACAGGGGGAACTATGGCTACACCTTC
d_gene: TRBD1; len: 16; v_gene: TRBV29-1; j_gene: TRBJ1-1; abundance: -; CDR3aa: CSVEFGVDRGKPEAFF; CDR3nt: TGCAGCGTTGAGTTCGGAGTGGACAGGGGTAAACCTGAAGCTTTCTTT
d_gene: TRBD2; len: 18; v_gene: TRBV5-4; j_gene: TRBJ2-3; abundance: -; CDR3aa: CASSLVISGGLRSRTQYF; CDR3nt: TGTGCCAGCAGCTTGGTAATTAGCGGGGGGCTGAGGAGCCGGACGCAGTATTTT
d_gene: -; len: 14; v_gene: TRBV7-2; j_gene: TRBJ1-1; abundance: few; CDR3aa: CASSLMAVNTEAFF; CDR3nt: TGTGCCAGCAGCTTAATGGCAGTGAACACTGAAGCTTTCTTT
d_gene: -; len: 11; v_gene: TRBV12-3/TRBV12-4; j_gene: TRBJ1-2; abundance: -; CDR3aa: CASSSGYGYTF; CDR3nt: TGTGCCAGCAGTTCAGGGTATGGCTACACCTTC
d_gene: TRBD1; len: 15; v_gene: TRBV11-2; j_gene: TRBJ1-6; abundance: -; CDR3aa: CASSLGAGGNSPLHF; CDR3nt: TGTGCCAGCAGCTTAGGCGCAGGGGGGAATTCACCCCTCCACTTT
d_gene: -; len: 14; v_gene: TRBV5-1; j_gene: TRBJ1-6; abundance: -; CDR3aa: CASSLRQDNSPLHF; CDR3nt: TGCGCCAGCAGCTTGAGACAGGATAATTCACCCCTCCACTTT
d_gene: TRBD2; len: 15; v_gene: TRBV5-4; j_gene: TRBJ2-3; abundance: -; CDR3aa: CASSWVAGGTDTQYF; CDR3nt: TGTGCCAGCAGCTGGGTAGCGGGGGGCACAGATACGCAGTATTTT
d_gene: -; len: 15; v_gene: TRBV5-4; j_gene: TRBJ2-1; abundance: -; CDR3aa: CASSFVLGGYNEQFF; CDR3nt: TGTGCCAGCAGCTTTGTTCTAGGCGGGTACAATGAGCAGTTCTTC
d_gene: -; len: 14; v_gene: TRBV11-1; j_gene: TRBJ1-4; abundance: -; CDR3aa: CASSRADRAEKLFF; CDR3nt: TGTGCCAGCAGCCGTGCCGACAGAGCTGAAAAACTGTTTTTT
d_gene: -; len: 14; v_gene: TRBV18; j_gene: TRBJ2-2; abundance: -; CDR3aa: CASSPQGNTGELFF; CDR3nt: TGTGCCAGCTCACCTCAGGGGAACACCGGGGAGCTGTTTTTT
d_gene: -; len: 18; v_gene: TRBV21-1; j_gene: TRBJ2-7; abundance: -; CDR3aa: CASSKIVGLAGGNYEQYF; CDR3nt: TGTGCCAGCAGCAAAATCGTAGGTTTAGCGGGGGGCAACTACGAGCAGTACTTC
d_gene: TRBD2; len: 17; v_gene: TRBV5-6; j_gene: TRBJ2-1; abundance: -; CDR3aa: CASSPGLAGDPYNEQFF; CDR3nt: TGTGCCAGCAGCCCGGGACTAGCGGGAGATCCCTACAATGAGCAGTTCTTC
d_gene: TRBD1; len: 16; v_gene: TRBV5-6; j_gene: TRBJ1-3; abundance: -; CDR3aa: CASSWGAGGPGNTIYF; CDR3nt: TGTGCCAGCAGCTGGGGGGCAGGGGGCCCTGGAAACACCATATATTTT
d_gene: -; len: 14; v_gene: TRBV4-3; j_gene: TRBJ2-3; abundance: -; CDR3aa: CASSLFQGSDTQYF; CDR3nt: TGCGCCAGCAGTCTCTTTCAGGGGTCCGATACGCAGTATTTT
d_gene: TRBD2; len: 16; v_gene: TRBV4-2; j_gene: TRBJ2-2; abundance: -; CDR3aa: CASSPLAGELTGELFF; CDR3nt: TGTGCCAGCAGCCCTTTAGCGGGAGAACTGACCGGGGAGCTGTTTTTT
d_gene: -; len: 13; v_gene: TRBV5-6; j_gene: TRBJ2-7; abundance: once; CDR3aa: CASSFRQTYEQYF; CDR3nt: TGTGCCAGCAGCTTTAGACAAACCTACGAGCAGTACTTC
d_gene: -; len: 13; v_gene: TRBV4-3; j_gene: TRBJ1-4; abundance: -; CDR3aa: CASSPRSGGSLFF; CDR3nt: TGCGCCAGCAGCCCCCGGTCCGGGGGGTCCCTGTTTTTT
d_gene: -; len: 14; v_gene: TRBV9; j_gene: TRBJ2-2; abundance: -; CDR3aa: CASSPWERTGELFF; CDR3nt: TGTGCCAGCAGCCCGTGGGAGAGGACCGGGGAGCTGTTTTTT
d_gene: -; len: 12; v_gene: TRBV2; j_gene: TRBJ2-7; abundance: -; CDR3aa: CASSRDTYEQYF; CDR3nt: TGTGCCAGCAGTCGGGATACCTACGAGCAGTACTTC
d_gene: -; len: 16; v_gene: TRBV19; j_gene: TRBJ2-1; abundance: -; CDR3aa: CASSIGWQAKDNEQFF; CDR3nt: TGTGCCAGTAGTATTGGTTGGCAGGCCAAAGACAATGAGCAGTTCTTC
d_gene: TRBD1; len: 15; v_gene: TRBV10-1; j_gene: TRBJ1-2; abundance: -; CDR3aa: CASSRREGDSYGYTF; CDR3nt: TGCGCCAGCAGTCGACGGGAAGGGGACAGTTATGGCTACACCTTC
d_gene: TRBD2; len: 15; v_gene: TRBV6-5; j_gene: TRBJ2-1; abundance: -; CDR3aa: CASSFGLGRDNEQFF; CDR3nt: TGTGCCAGCAGTTTCGGACTAGGCCGCGACAATGAGCAGTTCTTC
d_gene: TRBD2; len: 16; v_gene: TRBV5-1; j_gene: TRBJ2-5; abundance: -; CDR3aa: CASSLGTSGFGETQYF; CDR3nt: TGCGCCAGCAGCTTGGGAACTAGCGGGTTCGGAGAGACCCAGTACTTC
d_gene: TRBD1; len: 16; v_gene: TRBV29-1; j_gene: TRBJ2-1; abundance: -; CDR3aa: CSVGLRQGRSYNEQFF; CDR3nt: TGCAGCGTTGGTCTGAGACAGGGAAGATCCTACAATGAGCAGTTCTTC
d_gene: TRBD1; len: 15; v_gene: TRBV27; j_gene: TRBJ2-4; abundance: -; CDR3aa: CASRTGQGYKNIQYF; CDR3nt: TGTGCCAGCAGGACGGGACAGGGGTACAAAAACATTCAGTACTTC
d_gene: -; len: 13; v_gene: TRBV3-1/TRBV3-2; j_gene: TRBJ1-2; abundance: once; CDR3aa: CASSQDTRGGYTF; CDR3nt: TGTGCCAGCAGCCAAGATACCAGAGGCGGCTACACCTTC
d_gene: -; len: 12; v_gene: TRBV6-6; j_gene: TRBJ2-5; abundance: -; CDR3aa: CASTGSQETQYF; CDR3nt: TGTGCCAGCACAGGGTCCCAAGAGACCCAGTACTTC
d_gene: -; len: 16; v_gene: TRBV9; j_gene: TRBJ2-3; abundance: -; CDR3aa: CASSPRSLPSTDTQYF; CDR3nt: TGTGCCAGCAGCCCCCGTTCCCTACCTAGCACAGATACGCAGTATTTT
d_gene: -; len: 15; v_gene: TRBV28; j_gene: TRBJ1-4; abundance: -; CDR3aa: CASSLGGGHYEKLFF; CDR3nt: TGTGCCAGCAGTTTGGGGGGGGGTCACTATGAAAAACTGTTTTTT
d_gene: TRBD1; len: 18; v_gene: TRBV24-1; j_gene: TRBJ2-6; abundance: -; CDR3aa: CATSGGDRVGSGANVLTF; CDR3nt: TGTGCCACCAGTGGGGGGGACAGGGTTGGTTCTGGGGCCAACGTCCTGACTTTC
d_gene: TRBD2; len: 15; v_gene: TRBV11-2; j_gene: TRBJ2-3; abundance: once; CDR3aa: CASSATGTSGGAQYF; CDR3nt: TGTGCCAGCAGTGCAACCGGGACTAGCGGGGGAGCGCAGTATTTT